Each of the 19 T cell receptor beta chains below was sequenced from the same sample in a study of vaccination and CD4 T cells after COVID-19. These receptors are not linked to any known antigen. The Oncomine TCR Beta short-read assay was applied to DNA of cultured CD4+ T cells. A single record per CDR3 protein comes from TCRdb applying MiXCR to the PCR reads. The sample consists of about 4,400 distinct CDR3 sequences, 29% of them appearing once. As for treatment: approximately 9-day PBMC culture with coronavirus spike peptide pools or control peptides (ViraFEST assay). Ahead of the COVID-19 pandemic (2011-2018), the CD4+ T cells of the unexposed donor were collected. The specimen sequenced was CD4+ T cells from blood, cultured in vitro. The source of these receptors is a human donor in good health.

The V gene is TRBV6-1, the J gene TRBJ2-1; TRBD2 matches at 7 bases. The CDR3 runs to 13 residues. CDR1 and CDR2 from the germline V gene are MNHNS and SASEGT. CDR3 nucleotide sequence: TGTGCGGTGGGGGGGTTTTCCTACAATGAGCAGTTCTTC. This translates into CAVGGFSYNEQFF.

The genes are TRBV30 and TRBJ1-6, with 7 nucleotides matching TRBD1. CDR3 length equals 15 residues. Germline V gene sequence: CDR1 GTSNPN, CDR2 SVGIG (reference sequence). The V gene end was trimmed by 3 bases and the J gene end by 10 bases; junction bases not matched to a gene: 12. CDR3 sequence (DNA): TGTGCCTGGAGCGCCGGGGGGACAGATGTCTCACCCCTCCACTTT. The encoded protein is CAWSAGGTDVSPLHF.

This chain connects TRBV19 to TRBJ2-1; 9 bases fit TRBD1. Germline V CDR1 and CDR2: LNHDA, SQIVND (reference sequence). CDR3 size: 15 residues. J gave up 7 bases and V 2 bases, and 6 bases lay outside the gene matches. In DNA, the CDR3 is TGTGCCAGTAGTATACCGGGACAGGGCTCGAATGAGCAGTTCTTC. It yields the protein CASSIPGQGSNEQFF.

The CDR3 protein is CASVGRISKLFF. The CDR3 coding sequence is TGTGCCAGCGTTGGCCGGATTAGTAAACTGTTTTTT. J is TRBJ1-4 and V is TRBV28; D is unclear. This CDR3 is built from 12 residues. Between the trimmed V and J ends, which lost 8 bases and 11 bases, there was a span of 15 bases. The germline CDR1 and CDR2 sequences are MDHEN and SYDVKM.

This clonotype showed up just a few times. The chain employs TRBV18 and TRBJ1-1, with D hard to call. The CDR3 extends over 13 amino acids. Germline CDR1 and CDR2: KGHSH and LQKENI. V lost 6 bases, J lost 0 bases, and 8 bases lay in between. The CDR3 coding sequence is TGTGCCAGCTCCCCGGACCTGAACACTGAAGCTTTCTTT. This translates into CASSPDLNTEAFF.

Here the CDR3 DNA reads TGTGCCAGCAGTTTTCCCCACAATGAGCAGTTCTTC. Translating it yields CASSFPHNEQFF. The chain employs TRBV6-2 or TRBV6-3 and TRBJ2-1, with D uncertain. The CDR3 contains 12 residues. Deletions cut 4 bases from V and 5 bases from J, with 6 bases between. The germline CDR1 and CDR2 sequences are MNHEY and SVGEGT.

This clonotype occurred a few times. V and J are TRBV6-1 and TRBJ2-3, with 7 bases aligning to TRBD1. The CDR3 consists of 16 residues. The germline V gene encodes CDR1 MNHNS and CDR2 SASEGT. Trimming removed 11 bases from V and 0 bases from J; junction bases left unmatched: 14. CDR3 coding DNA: TGTGCCGGCGAGGGGGCAGGGCCATCTAGCACAGATACGCAGTATTTT. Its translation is CAGEGAGPSSTDTQYF.

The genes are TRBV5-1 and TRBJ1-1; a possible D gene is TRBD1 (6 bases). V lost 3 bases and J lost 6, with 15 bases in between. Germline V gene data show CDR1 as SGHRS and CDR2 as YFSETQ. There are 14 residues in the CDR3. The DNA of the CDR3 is TGCGCCAGCAGCTGGGGACCAGGGGCCGCTGAAGCTTTCTTT. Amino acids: CASSWGPGAAEAFF.

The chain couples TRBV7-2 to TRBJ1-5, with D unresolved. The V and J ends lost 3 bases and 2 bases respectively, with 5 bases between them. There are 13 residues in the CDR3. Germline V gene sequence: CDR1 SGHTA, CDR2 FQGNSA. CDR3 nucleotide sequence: TGTGCCAGCAGCTTTGGGCGCAATCAGCCCCAGCATTTT. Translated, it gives CASSFGRNQPQHF.

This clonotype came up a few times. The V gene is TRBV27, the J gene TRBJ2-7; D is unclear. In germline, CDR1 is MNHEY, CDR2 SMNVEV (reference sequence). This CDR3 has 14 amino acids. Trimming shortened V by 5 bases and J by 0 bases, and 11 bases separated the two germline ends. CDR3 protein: CASSRYVGSYEQYF. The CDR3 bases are TGTGCCAGCAGTCGGTACGTGGGCTCCTACGAGCAGTACTTC.

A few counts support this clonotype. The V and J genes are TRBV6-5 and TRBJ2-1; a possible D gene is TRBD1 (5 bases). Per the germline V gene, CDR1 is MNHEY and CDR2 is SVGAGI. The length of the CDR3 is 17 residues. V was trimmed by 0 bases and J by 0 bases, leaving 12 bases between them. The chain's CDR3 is CASSYSPQGSSYNEQFF. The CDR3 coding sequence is TGTGCCAGCAGTTACTCGCCTCAGGGCAGCTCCTACAATGAGCAGTTCTTC.

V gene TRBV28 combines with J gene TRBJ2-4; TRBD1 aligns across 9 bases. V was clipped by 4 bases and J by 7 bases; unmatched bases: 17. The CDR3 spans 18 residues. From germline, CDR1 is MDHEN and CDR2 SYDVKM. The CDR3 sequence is CASSSPGQGSGWFNIQYF. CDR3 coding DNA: TGTGCCAGCAGTTCCCCGGGACAGGGTAGCGGATGGTTTAACATTCAGTACTTC.

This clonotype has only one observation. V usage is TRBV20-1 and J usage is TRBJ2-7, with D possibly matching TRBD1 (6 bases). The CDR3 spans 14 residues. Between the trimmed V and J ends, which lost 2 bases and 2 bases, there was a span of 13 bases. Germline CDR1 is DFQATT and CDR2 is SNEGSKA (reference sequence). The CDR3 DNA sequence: TGCAGTGCTAGAACAAGGGGGACAACCTACGAGCAGTACTTC. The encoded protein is CSARTRGTTYEQYF.

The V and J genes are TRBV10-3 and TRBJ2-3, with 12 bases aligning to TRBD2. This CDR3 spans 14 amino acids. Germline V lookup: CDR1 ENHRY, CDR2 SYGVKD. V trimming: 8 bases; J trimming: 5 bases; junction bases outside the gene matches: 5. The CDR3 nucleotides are TGTGCCATCGGGCTAGCGGGAGGGGGAGATACGCAGTATTTT. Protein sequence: CAIGLAGGGDTQYF.

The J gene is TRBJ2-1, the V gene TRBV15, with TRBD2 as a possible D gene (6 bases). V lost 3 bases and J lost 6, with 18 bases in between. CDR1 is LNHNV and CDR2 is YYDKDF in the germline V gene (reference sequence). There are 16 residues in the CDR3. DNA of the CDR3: TGTGCCACCAGCAGGCCCCGGGGGAGTGGACGCAATGAGCAGTTCTTC. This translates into CATSRPRGSGRNEQFF.

CDR3 DNA sequence: TGTGCCAGCAGTGAAGCGCTTCAAATGGGTGAGCAGTTCTTC. Protein: CASSEALQMGEQFF. The chain employs TRBV2 and TRBJ2-1; the D is unclear. CDR1 SNHLY and CDR2 FYNNEI come from the germline V gene. V lost 0 bases to trimming and J lost 9 bases, with 12 bases between them. CDR3 length: 14 amino acids.

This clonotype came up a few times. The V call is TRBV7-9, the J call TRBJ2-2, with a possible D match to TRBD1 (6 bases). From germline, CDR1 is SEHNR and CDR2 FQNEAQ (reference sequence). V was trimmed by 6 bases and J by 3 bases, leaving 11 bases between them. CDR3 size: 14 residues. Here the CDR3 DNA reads TGTGCCAGCAGACCCGGGACACACACCGGGGAGCTGTTTTTT. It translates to CASRPGTHTGELFF.

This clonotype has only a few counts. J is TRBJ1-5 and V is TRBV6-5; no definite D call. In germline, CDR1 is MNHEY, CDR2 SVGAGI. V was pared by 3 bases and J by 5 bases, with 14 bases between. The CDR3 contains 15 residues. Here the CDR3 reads CASSYVFTVDQPQHF. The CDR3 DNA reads TGTGCCAGCAGTTATGTGTTCACTGTGGATCAGCCCCAGCATTTT.

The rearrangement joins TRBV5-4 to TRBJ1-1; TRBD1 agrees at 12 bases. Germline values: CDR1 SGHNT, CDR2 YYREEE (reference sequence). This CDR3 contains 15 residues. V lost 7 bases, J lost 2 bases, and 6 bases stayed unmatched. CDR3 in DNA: TGTGCCAGCCGTGGGACAGGGGGCGGAAACACTGAAGCTTTCTTT. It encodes CASRGTGGGNTEAFF.